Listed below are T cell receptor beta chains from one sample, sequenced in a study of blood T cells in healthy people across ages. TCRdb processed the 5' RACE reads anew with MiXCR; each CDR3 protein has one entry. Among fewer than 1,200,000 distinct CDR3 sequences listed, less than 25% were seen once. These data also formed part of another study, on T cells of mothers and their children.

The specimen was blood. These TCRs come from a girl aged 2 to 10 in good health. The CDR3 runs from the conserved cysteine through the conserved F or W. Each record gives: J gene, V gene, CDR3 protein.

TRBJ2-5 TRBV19 CASSNRGSSRETQYF
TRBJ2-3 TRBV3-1 CASSQGDHAGTDTQYF
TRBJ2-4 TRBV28 CASSPPAGPGDIQYF
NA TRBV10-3 CASMGQVNEQYF
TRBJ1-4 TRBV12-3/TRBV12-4 CASSLGGINEKLFF
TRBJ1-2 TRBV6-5 CASSPGGQNGYTF
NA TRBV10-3 CAISEAREGSQFF
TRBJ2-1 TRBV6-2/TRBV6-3 CASSPMRENNEQFF
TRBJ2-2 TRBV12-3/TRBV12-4 CASSASGYTGELFF
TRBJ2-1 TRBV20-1 CSADGGARPNEQFF
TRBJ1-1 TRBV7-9 CAGVLLNTEAFF
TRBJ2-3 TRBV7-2 CASSPWVLAEGDTQYF
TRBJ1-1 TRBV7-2 CASSPKTGLGTEAFF
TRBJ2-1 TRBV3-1 CASSTGQSSYNEQFF
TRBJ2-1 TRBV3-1 CASSQGSGRAFEQFF
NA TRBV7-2 CVSSLSPYEQYF
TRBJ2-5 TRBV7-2 CASSPGTATQGTQYF
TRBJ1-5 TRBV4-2 CASSQERTPNQPQHF